This T cell receptor (beta chain) was recovered during a study of blood T cell repertoires in COVID-19. Study as a whole: Sources were T cells, B-cell-depleted T cells, or PBMCs; the material itself was cDNA or gDNA.

The germline V and J ends were trimmed by 1 base and 10 bases, with 16 bases remaining between them. CDR3 size: 15 residues. Germline V gene sequence: CDR1 SNHLY, CDR2 FYNNEI. As originally analysed: By means of reference gene primer amplification, nucleated cell counts were estimated. Sequencing was performed with immunoSEQ multiplex PCR; in TCRdb, only in-frame clones are kept and a portion is missing. Clonal size and the V and J genes are those of that table, whereas D and trimming came from the DNA. The sample lists about 240,000 clones; 80% to 90% were seen once. The receptor was derived from a man aged 50-59 years with acute or convalescent COVID-19. The sequencing input was peripheral blood. The rearrangement uses TRBV2 and TRBJ1-4; D is perhaps TRBD1 (6 bases). CDR3 nucleotides: TGTGCCAGCAGTGAAGGAAACAGGGTGTCTGGAAAACTGTTTTTT. It is translated as CASSEGNRVSGKLFF.